This T cell receptor beta chain was obtained from a study of cytomegalovirus exposure and HLA in healthy donors. Germline CDR1 and CDR2: ENHRY and SYGVKD. With V trimmed by 11 bases and J by 5 bases, 5 bases remained unmatched. The CDR3 is 12 residues long. As to this clone: Its specificity is unknown.

Study-wide findings and caveats: Among TCR sequences, most were rare, though some public TCRs appeared in many donors.

With 60 Vbeta and 13 Jbeta primers, the PCR was carried out. TCRdb's table, derived via immunoSEQ multiplex PCR, lists solely in-frame clones and lacks some. The ten most abundant clones cover almost 6.5% of a sample with approximately 190,000 clones. Sequencing input: PBMCs. The receptor was derived from a man aged 25-40 years in good health and CMV-seronegative. The chain carries TRBV10-3 and TRBJ2-3; 9 nucleotides align to TRBD1. CDR3 sequence: CASRQGEDTQYF. In DNA form, the CDR3 reads TGTGCCTCGAGACAGGGGGAAGATACGCAGTATTTT.